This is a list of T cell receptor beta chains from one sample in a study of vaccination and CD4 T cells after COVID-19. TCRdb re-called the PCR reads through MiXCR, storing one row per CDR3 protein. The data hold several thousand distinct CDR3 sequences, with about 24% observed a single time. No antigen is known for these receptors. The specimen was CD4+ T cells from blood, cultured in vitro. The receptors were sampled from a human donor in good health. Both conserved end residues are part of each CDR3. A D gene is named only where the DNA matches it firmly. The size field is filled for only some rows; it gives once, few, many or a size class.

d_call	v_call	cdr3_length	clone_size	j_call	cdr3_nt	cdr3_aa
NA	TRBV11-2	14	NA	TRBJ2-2	TGTGCCAGCAGCTTATCTAGGGGGATCGGGGAGCTGTTTTTT	CASSLSRGIGELFF
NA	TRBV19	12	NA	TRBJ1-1	TGTGCCAGTAGTATATCGGACACTGAAGCTTTCTTT	CASSISDTEAFF
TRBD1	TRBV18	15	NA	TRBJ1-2	TGTGCCAGCTCACCACCGAGGACAGGGGGCGAGGTCTACACCTTC	CASSPPRTGGEVYTF
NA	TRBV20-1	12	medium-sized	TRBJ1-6	TGCAGTGCTAGGGACAATAATTCACCCCTCCACTTT	CSARDNNSPLHF
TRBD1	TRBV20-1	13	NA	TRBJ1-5	TGCAGTGCGCCGGGACAGGGGATGGAGCCCCAGCATTTT	CSAPGQGMEPQHF
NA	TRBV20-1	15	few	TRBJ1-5	TGCAGTGCCCTGGGGCCCTCTGGGAGCATTCAGCCCCAGCATTTT	CSALGPSGSIQPQHF
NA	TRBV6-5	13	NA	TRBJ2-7	TGTGCCAGCAGTTCTGCCCGGACCTACGAGCAGTACTTC	CASSSARTYEQYF
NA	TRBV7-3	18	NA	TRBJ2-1	TGTGCCAGCAGCCCTATTAAGACAGGCGCTAGCTCCTACAATGAGCAGTTCTTC	CASSPIKTGASSYNEQFF
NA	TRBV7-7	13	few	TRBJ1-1	TGTGCCAGCACAAGGCTGAGGAATACTGAAGCTTTCTTT	CASTRLRNTEAFF
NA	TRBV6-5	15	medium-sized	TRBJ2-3	TGTGCCAGCAGTTCCCGGGACGGAAGCACAGATACGCAGTATTTT	CASSSRDGSTDTQYF
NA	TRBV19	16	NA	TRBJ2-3	TGTGCCAGTAGTACCTTAAGAGGGCGCGCCACAGATACGCAGTATTTT	CASSTLRGRATDTQYF
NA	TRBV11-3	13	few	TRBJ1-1	TGTGCCAGCAGTACAGGTATGAACACTGAAGCTTTCTTT	CASSTGMNTEAFF
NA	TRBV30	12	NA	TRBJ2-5	TGTGCCTGGAGTGTTTTGCTTTCGGCCCAGTACTTC	CAWSVLLSAQYF
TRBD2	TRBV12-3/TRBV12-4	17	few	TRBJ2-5	TGTGCCAGCAGTTTAGCCCTAGCGGGCCGACAGCAAGAGACCCAGTACTTC	CASSLALAGRQQETQYF
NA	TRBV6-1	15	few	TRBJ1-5	TGTGCCAGCAAAAGACAGTCAAATAGCAATCAGCCCCAGCATTTT	CASKRQSNSNQPQHF
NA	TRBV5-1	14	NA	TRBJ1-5	TGCGCCAGCAGCTTGGGGGGGACATCCCAGCCCCAGCATTTT	CASSLGGTSQPQHF
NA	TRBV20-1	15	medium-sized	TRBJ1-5	TGCAGTGCTAGAGAGATTAAGGGGGACGGTCAGCCCCAGCATTTT	CSAREIKGDGQPQHF
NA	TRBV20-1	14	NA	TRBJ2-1	TGCAGTGCCCCCTACTCTCCAGGGACCAATGAGCAGTTCTTC	CSAPYSPGTNEQFF
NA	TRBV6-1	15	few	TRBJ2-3	TGTGCCAGCAGTGAAGTGATAGGGGGGACAGATACGCAGTATTTT	CASSEVIGGTDTQYF
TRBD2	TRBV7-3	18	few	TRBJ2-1	TGTGCCAGCAGCTTAGTCGGGACTAGCGGGGGGGCCCTGGGGGAGCAGTTCTTC	CASSLVGTSGGALGEQFF
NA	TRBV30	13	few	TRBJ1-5	TGTGCCTGGAACATCCGGGAGGATCAGCCCCAGCATTTT	CAWNIREDQPQHF
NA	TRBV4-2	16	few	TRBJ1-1	TGTGCCAGCAGCCGGACACCCGGGGTGGTGAACACTGAAGCTTTCTTT	CASSRTPGVVNTEAFF
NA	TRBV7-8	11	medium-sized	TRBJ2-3	TGTGCCAGTTCCAGCGAGGATACGCAGTATTTT	CASSSEDTQYF
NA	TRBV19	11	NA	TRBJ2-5	TGTGCCAGTAGTATTCGAGAGACCCAGTACTTC	CASSIRETQYF
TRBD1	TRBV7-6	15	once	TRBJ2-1	TGTGCCAGCAGCCAGGAGGACAGGGCGATACGGGAGCAGTTCTTC	CASSQEDRAIREQFF
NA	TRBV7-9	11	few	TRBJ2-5	TGTGCCAGCAGCCCAGAGAGAATAGAGTACTTC	CASSPERIEYF
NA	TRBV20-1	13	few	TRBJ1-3	TGCAGTGCTAGGACGAGCTCTGGAAACACCATATATTTT	CSARTSSGNTIYF
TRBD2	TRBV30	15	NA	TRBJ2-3	TGTGCCTGGAGTGTACTTGACGGGGGGGTAGGTACGCAGTATTTT	CAWSVLDGGVGTQYF
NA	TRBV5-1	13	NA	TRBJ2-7	TGCGCCAGCAGCTTGGAAATGTCCTACGAGCAGTACTTC	CASSLEMSYEQYF
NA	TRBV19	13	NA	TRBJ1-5	TGTGCCGCAGCCCAGGGTTCTTATCAGCCCCAGCATTTT	CAAAQGSYQPQHF
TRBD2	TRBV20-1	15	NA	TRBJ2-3	TGCAGTGCTAGACCACTAGCGGGGCTGCAGAATACGCAGTATTTT	CSARPLAGLQNTQYF
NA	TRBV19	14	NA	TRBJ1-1	TGTGCCACCAAATTCACAAATATGAACACTGAAGCTTTCTTT	CATKFTNMNTEAFF
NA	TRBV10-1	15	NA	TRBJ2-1	TGCGCCAGCAGTGTGGACGAGGGGGCCTACAATGAGCAGTTCTTC	CASSVDEGAYNEQFF
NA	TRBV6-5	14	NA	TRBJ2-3	TGTGCCAGCAGTTACTCGTGGTCTGGGGATACGCAGTATTTT	CASSYSWSGDTQYF
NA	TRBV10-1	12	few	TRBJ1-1	TGCGCCAGCAGTCCAGGCCACACTGAAGCTTTCTTT	CASSPGHTEAFF
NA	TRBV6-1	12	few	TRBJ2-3	TGTGCCAGCAGTGAAGACACCGATACGCAGTATTTT	CASSEDTDTQYF
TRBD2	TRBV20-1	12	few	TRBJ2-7	TGCAGGCCAAGCGGGAGCGGAAACGAGCAGTACTTC	CRPSGSGNEQYF
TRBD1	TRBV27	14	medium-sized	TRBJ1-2	TGTGCCAGCAGGAGTGTAGGACAGGGCGGTGGCTACACCTTC	CASRSVGQGGGYTF
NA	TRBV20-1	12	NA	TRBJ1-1	TGCAGTGCCCTCTCCATCTTGGCTGAAGCTTTCTTT	CSALSILAEAFF
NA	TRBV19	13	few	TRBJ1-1	TGTGCCAGTAGCCACAAGGGAAACACTGAAGCTTTCTTT	CASSHKGNTEAFF
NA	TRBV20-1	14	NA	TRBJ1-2	TGCAGTGCTAGACCTCGAGGGGGGGGCTATGGCTACACCTTC	CSARPRGGGYGYTF
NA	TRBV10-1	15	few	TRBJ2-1	TGCGCCAGCAGTAAACATGTTAGCTCCTACAATGAGCAGTTCTTC	CASSKHVSSYNEQFF
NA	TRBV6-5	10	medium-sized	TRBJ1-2	TGTGCCAGCGGTAACTATGGCTACACCTTC	CASGNYGYTF
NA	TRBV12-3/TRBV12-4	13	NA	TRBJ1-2	TGTGCCAGCAGTTTATTAGGCTTGGGTGGCTACACCTTC	CASSLLGLGGYTF
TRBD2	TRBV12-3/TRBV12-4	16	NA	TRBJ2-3	TGTGCCAGCAGTTTTCTACTAGCGGGGGGGTGGGATACGCAGTATTTT	CASSFLLAGGWDTQYF
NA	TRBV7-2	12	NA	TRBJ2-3	TGTGCCAGCAGCTTAGCGACTGATACGCAGTATTTT	CASSLATDTQYF
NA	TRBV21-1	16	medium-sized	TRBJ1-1	TGTGCCAGCAGCCATTCGGGGGGGCGATTCTGCACTGAAGCTTTCTTT	CASSHSGGRFCTEAFF
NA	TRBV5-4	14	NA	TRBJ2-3	TGTGCCAGCAGGTGGGCGGACTCCACAGATACGCAGTATTTT	CASRWADSTDTQYF
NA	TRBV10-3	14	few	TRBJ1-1	TGTGCCATCAACCCCGGGACAAAGAACACTGAAGCTTTCTTT	CAINPGTKNTEAFF
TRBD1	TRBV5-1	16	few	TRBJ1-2	TGCGCCAGCAGCTTGGGAGGACAGGGAACGAACTATGGCTACACCTTC	CASSLGGQGTNYGYTF
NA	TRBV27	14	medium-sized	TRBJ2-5	TGTGCCAGCAGTTTAAGTGCGTACCAAGAGACCCAGTACTTC	CASSLSAYQETQYF
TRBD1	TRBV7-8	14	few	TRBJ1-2	TGTGCCAGCAGCTTAACCGACAGGGACTATGGCTACACCTTC	CASSLTDRDYGYTF
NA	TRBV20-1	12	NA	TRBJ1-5	TGCAGTGCTAGAGATAGGACACAGCCCCAGCATTTT	CSARDRTQPQHF